One and the same sample provided the 10 T cell receptor beta chains below, sequenced in a study of T cells after yellow fever vaccination. TCRdb reanalysed the 5' RACE reads using MiXCR and keeps one entry per CDR3 protein. This sample carries more than 300,000 distinct CDR3 sequences, 3.5% to 4.5% of them seen once, and the ten largest clones take less than 20%. Sequenced here: PBMCs, sampled 15 days after the yellow fever booster vaccination. The receptors here all came from a man younger than 35 who received the YFV17D yellow fever vaccine.

This clonotype was seen repeatedly, ten times or more. V is TRBV20-1 and J is TRBJ1-1, with D perhaps matching TRBD1 (6 bases). The germline V and J ends were trimmed by 4 bases and 1 base, with 13 bases remaining between them. The CDR3 extends over 14 amino acids. The germline CDR1 and CDR2 sequences are DFQATT and SNEGSKA (reference sequence). The CDR3 here is CSATLTGPNTEAFF. The CDR3 DNA reads as TGCAGTGCTACCCTGACAGGACCGAACACTGAAGCTTTCTTT.

The V gene is TRBV25-1, the J gene TRBJ2-2; 7 bases agree with TRBD2. The length of the CDR3 is 19 residues. The V gene end was trimmed by 1 base and the J gene end by 3 bases; junction bases not matched to a gene: 14. Per germline, CDR1 MGHDK and CDR2 SYGVNS. Here the CDR3 reads CASSEWETSKVEDTGELFF. The CDR3 region has the DNA TGTGCCAGCAGTGAATGGGAGACTAGCAAAGTCGAAGACACCGGGGAGCTGTTTTTT. Full variable domain (remainder filled in from reference TRBV25-1 and TRBJ2-2): EADIYQTPRYLVIGTGKKITLECSQTMGHDKMYWYQQDPGMELHLIHYSYGVNSTEKGDLSSESTVSRIRTEHFPLTLESARPSHTSQYLCASSEWETSKVEDTGELFFGEGSRLTVL.

At least ten counts were recorded for this clonotype. The chain is built from TRBV29-1 and TRBJ1-1; the D is unclear. The V gene's germline CDR1 is SQVTM and CDR2 ANQGSEA. CDR3 length: 15 amino acids. The ends were cut back, 1 base at V and 1 base at J, with 13 bases in the middle. CDR3 amino acids: CSVEGASRGNTEAFF. In nucleotides, the CDR3 is TGCAGCGTTGAAGGGGCTTCACGGGGGAACACTGAAGCTTTCTTT.

This clonotype has more than one count but fewer than ten. This chain uses TRBV19 with TRBJ1-1; D remains ambiguous. From germline, CDR1 is LNHDA and CDR2 SQIVND (reference sequence). V was cut by 5 bases and J by 8 bases, with 18 bases left in between. The CDR3 is 14 amino acids. CDR3 DNA sequence: TGTGCCAGTAGTCCTCAGAGTTTGGGGAAGGAAGCTTTCTTT. Its protein is CASSPQSLGKEAFF.

V and J are TRBV4-3 and TRBJ1-4; TRBD1 agrees at 9 bases. The germline V gene has CDR1 LGHNA and CDR2 YSLEER. The trim removed 3 bases at V and 7 bases at J, leaving 3 bases unmatched. CDR3 length: 14 residues. The CDR3 is CASSHDRGSEKLFF. CDR3 bases: TGCGCCAGCAGCCACGACAGGGGGAGTGAAAAACTGTTTTTT.

The table lists this clonotype with a few counts. The chain couples TRBV12-3 or TRBV12-4 to TRBJ1-6; no firm D call. The CDR3 extends over 16 amino acids. V was clipped by 2 bases and J by 1 base, with 9 bases between them. In DNA form, the CDR3 reads TGTGCCAGCAGTTTAAGTTGGGGTTCCTATAATTCACCCCTCCACTTT. This encodes CASSLSWGSYNSPLHF.

This clonotype has ten or more counts. The genes are TRBV7-9 and TRBJ1-6; no firm D call. Germline V gene data show CDR1 as SEHNR and CDR2 as FQNEAQ (reference sequence). This CDR3 region has 16 residues. Trimming cost V 4 bases and J 0 bases, with 10 bases left between them. CDR3 sequence: CASSSSLSSYNSPLHF. CDR3 DNA sequence: TGTGCCAGCAGCTCCTCCCTTAGCTCCTATAATTCACCCCTCCACTTT.

This clonotype has only a few counts. The chain is built from TRBV11-2 and TRBJ2-3, with 9 bases aligning to TRBD2. The junction had 3 bases not matched to a gene; V was cut back by 4 bases and J by 4 bases. The CDR3 totals 14 residues. Germline CDR1 is SGHAT and CDR2 is FQNNGV. CDR3 protein: CASSSTSGSDTQYF. The CDR3 bases are TGTGCCAGCAGCTCGACTAGCGGTTCAGATACGCAGTATTTT.

This clonotype came up many times. The genes are TRBV10-3 and TRBJ1-1; 8 bases agree with TRBD1. Germline CDR1 and CDR2: ENHRY and SYGVKD. V lost 5 bases, J lost 1 base, and 12 bases stayed unmatched. The length of the CDR3 is 17 residues. CDR3 sequence: CAISSGDRNGENTEAFF. The CDR3 DNA is TGTGCCATCAGTTCTGGGGACAGGAATGGGGAGAACACTGAAGCTTTCTTT.

J is TRBJ1-4 and V is TRBV4-3, with 8 bases lining up with TRBD1. Germline lookup yields CDR1 LGHNA and CDR2 YSLEER. J was trimmed by 3 bases and V by 3 bases; bases with no gene match: 6. The CDR3 extends over 16 amino acids. CDR3 region: CASSQRQGIPNEKLFF. The CDR3 DNA reads TGCGCCAGCAGCCAGAGACAGGGGATTCCTAATGAAAAACTGTTTTTT.